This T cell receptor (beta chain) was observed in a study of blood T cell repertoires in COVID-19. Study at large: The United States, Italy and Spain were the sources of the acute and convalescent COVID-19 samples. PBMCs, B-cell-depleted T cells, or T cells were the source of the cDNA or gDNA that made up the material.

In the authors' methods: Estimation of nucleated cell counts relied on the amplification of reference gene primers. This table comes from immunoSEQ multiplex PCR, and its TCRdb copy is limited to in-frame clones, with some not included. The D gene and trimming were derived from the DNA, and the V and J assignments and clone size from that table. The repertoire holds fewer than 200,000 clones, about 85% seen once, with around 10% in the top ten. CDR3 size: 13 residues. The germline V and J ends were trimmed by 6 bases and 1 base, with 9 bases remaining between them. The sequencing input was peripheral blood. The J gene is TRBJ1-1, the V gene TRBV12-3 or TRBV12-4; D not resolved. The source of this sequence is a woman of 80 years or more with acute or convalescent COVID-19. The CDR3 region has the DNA TGTGCCAGCAGCTTGCGAGAGAACACTGAAGCTTTCTTT. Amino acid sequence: CASSLRENTEAFF.